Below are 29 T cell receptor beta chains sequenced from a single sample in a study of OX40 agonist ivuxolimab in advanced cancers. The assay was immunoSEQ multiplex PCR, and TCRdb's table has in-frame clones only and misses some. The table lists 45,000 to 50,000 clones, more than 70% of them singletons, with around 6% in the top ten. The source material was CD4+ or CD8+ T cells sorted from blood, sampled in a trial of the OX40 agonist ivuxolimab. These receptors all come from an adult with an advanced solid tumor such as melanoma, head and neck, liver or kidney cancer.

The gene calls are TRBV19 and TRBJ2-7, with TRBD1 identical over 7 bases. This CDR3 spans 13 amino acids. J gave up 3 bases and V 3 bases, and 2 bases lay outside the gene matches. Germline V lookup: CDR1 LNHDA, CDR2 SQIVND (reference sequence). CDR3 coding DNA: TGTGCCAGTAGTATGGGGGACAGCTACGAGCAGTACTTC. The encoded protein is CASSMGDSYEQYF. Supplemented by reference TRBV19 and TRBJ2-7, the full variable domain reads DGGITQSPKYLFRKEGQNVTLSCEQNLNHDAMYWYRQDPGQGLRLIYYSQIVNDFQKGDIAEGYSVSREKKESFPLTVTSAQKNPTAFYLCASSMGDSYEQYFGPGTRLTVT.

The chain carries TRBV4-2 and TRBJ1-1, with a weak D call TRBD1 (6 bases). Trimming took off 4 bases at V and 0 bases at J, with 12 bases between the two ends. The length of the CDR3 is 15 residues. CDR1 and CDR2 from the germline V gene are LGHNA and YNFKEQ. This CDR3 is CASSLGALVNTEAFF. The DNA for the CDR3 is TGTGCCAGCAGCCTGGGGGCCTTGGTGAACACTGAAGCTTTCTTT.

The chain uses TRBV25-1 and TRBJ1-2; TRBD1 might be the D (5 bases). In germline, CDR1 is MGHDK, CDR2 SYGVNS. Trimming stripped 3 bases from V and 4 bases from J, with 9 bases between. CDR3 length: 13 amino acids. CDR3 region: CASSERGRYGYTF. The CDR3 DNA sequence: TGTGCCAGCAGTGAGAGGGGACGCTATGGCTACACCTTC.

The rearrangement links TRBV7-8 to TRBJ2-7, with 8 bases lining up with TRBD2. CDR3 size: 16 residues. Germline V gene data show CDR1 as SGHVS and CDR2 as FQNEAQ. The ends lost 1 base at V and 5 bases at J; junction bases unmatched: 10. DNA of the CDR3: TGTGCCAGCAGCTTAGTCCGGGGACTAGTAATCCACGAGCAGTACTTC. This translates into CASSLVRGLVIHEQYF.

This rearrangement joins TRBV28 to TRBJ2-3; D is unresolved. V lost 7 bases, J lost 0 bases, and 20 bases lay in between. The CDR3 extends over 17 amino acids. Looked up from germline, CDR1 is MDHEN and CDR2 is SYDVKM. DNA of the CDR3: TGTGCCAGCATTAAAAGAGTAGCTCATTTTAGCACAGATACGCAGTATTTT. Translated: CASIKRVAHFSTDTQYF.

CDR3 sequence reads: CASSLGGVNQPQHF. CDR3 DNA: TGCGCCAGCAGTCTCGGTGGGGTCAATCAGCCCCAGCATTTT. The rearrangement joins TRBV5-1 to TRBJ1-5; unclear D gene. Germline V gene sequence: CDR1 SGHRS, CDR2 YFSETQ. Trimming removed 5 bases from V and 3 bases from J, with 12 bases in between. The CDR3 contains 14 residues.

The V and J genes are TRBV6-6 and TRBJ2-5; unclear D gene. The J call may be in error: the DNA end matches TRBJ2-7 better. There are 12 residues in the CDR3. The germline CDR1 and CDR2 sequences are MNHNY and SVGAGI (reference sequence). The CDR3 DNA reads TGTGCCAGCAGCCCATTAGGGAACGAGCAGTACTTC. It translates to CASSPLGNEQYF.

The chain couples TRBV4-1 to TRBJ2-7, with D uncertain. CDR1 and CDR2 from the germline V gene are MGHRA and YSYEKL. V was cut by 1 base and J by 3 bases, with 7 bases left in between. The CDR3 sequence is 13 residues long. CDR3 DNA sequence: TGCGCCAGCAGCCAAGGTCTCAACTACGAGCAGTACTTC. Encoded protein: CASSQGLNYEQYF.

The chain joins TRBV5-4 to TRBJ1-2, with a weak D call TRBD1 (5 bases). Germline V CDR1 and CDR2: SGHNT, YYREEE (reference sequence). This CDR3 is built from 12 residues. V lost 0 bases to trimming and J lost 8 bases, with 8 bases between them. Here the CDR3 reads CASSLAGEGYTF. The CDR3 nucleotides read TGTGCCAGCAGCTTGGCGGGGGAAGGCTACACCTTC.

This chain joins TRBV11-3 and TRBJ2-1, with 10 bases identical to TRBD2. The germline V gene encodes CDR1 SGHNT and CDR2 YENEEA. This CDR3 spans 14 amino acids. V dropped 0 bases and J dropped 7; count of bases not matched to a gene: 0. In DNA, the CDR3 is TGTGCCAGCAGCTTAGAGGGACTAGCGAATGAGCAGTTCTTC. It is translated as CASSLEGLANEQFF.

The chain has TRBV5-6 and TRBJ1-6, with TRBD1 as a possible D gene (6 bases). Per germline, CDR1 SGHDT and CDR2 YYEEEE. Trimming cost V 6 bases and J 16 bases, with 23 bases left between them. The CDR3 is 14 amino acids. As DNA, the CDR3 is TGTGCCAGCACCACGACCCAGGGGACTCCCCTTCTCCACTTT. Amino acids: CASTTTQGTPLLHF.

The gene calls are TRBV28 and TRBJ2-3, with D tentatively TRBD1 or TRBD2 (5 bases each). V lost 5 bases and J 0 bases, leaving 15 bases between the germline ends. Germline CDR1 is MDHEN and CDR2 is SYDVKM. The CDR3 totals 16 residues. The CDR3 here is CASSTRVQGSTDTQYF. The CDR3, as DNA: TGTGCCAGCAGTACGAGGGTTCAGGGAAGCACAGATACGCAGTATTTT. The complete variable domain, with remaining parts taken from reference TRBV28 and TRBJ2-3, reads DVKVTQSSRYLVKRTGEKVFLECVQDMDHENMFWYRQDPGLGLRLIYFSYDVKMKEKGDIPEGYSVSREKKERFSLILESASTNQTSMYLCASSTRVQGSTDTQYFGPGTRLTVL.

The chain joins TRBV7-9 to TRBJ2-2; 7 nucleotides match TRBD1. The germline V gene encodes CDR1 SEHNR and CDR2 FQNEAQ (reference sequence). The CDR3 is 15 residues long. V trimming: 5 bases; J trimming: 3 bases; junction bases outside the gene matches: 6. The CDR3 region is CASSQLQGDTGELFF. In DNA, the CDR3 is TGTGCCAGCAGCCAACTCCAGGGGGACACCGGGGAGCTGTTTTTT.

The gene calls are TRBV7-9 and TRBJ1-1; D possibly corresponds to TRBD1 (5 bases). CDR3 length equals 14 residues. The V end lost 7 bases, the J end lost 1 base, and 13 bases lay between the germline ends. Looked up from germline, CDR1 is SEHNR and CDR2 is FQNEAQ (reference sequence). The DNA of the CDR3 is TGTGCCAGCACCTTGGAGGGGACGAACACTGAAGCTTTCTTT. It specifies CASTLEGTNTEAFF.

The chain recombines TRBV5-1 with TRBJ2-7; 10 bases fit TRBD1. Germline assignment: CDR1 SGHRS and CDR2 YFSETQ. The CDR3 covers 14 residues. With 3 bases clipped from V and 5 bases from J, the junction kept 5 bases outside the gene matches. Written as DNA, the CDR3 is TGCGCCAGCAGCTCGGGACAGGGGTCCGACGAGCAGTACTTC. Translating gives CASSSGQGSDEQYF. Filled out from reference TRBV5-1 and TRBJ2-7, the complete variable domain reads KAGVTQTPRYLIKTRGQQVTLSCSPISGHRSVSWYQQTPGQGLQFLFEYFSETQRNKGNFPGRFSGRQFSNSRSEMNVSTLELGDSALYLCASSSGQGSDEQYFGPGTRLTVT.

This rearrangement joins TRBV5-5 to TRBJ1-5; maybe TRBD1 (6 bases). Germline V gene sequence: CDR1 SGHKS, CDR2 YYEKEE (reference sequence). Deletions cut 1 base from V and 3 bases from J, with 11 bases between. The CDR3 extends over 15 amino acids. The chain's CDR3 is CASSLSGHYNQPQHF. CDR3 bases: TGTGCCAGCAGCTTGTCGGGACACTACAATCAGCCCCAGCATTTT.

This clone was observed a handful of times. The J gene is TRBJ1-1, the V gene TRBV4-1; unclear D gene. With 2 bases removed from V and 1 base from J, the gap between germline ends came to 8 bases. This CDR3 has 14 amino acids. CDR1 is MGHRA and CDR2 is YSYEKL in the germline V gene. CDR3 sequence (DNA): TGCGCCAGCAGCCAACTCCACGGGAACACTGAAGCTTTCTTT. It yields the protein CASSQLHGNTEAFF.

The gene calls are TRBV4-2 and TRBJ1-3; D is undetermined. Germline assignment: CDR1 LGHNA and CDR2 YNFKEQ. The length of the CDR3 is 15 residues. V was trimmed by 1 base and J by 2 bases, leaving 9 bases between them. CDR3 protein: CASSQVGETGNTIYF. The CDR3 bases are TGTGCCAGCAGCCAAGTCGGAGAAACTGGAAACACCATATATTTT.

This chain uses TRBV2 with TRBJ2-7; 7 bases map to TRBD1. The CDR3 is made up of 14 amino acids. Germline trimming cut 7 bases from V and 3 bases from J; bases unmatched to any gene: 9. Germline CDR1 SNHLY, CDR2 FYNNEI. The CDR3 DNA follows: TGTGCCAGCACCGACACTGGGACAGTCTACGAGCAGTACTTC. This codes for CASTDTGTVYEQYF.

CDR3: CASSGVQSTDTQYF. Written as DNA, the CDR3 is TGTGCCAGCAGTGGGGTTCAGAGCACAGATACGCAGTATTTT. V is TRBV2 and J is TRBJ2-3; the D is unclear. The CDR3 sequence is 14 residues long. V lost 4 bases and J lost 0, with 8 bases in between. Germline lookup yields CDR1 SNHLY and CDR2 FYNNEI.

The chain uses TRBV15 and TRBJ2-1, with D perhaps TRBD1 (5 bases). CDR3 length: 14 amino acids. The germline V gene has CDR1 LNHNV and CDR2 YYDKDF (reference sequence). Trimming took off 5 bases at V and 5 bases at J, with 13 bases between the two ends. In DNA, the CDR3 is TGTGCCACCAGCGGTTCAGGGTTGAACAATGAGCAGTTCTTC. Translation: CATSGSGLNNEQFF.

Written as DNA, the CDR3 is TGTGCCACCTCGGGACTCCTAAGCAATGAGCAGTTCTTC. Translating it yields CATSGLLSNEQFF. The rearrangement joins TRBV19 to TRBJ2-1; possibly TRBD2 for D (6 bases). Germline V lookup: CDR1 LNHDA, CDR2 SQIVND (reference sequence). Trimming removed 10 bases at V and 6 bases at J, with 16 bases between. The CDR3 covers 13 residues.

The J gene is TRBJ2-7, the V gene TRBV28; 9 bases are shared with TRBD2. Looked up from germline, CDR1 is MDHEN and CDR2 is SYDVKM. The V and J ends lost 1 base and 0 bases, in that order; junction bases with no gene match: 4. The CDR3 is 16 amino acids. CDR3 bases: TGTGCCAGCAGTTTATCTCCTAGCGGGAACTCCTACGAGCAGTACTTC. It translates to CASSLSPSGNSYEQYF.

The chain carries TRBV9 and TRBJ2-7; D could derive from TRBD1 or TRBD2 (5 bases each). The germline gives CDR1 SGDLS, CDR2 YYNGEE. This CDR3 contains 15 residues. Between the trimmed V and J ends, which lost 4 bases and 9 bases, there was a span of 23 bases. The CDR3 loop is CASSYSEVGDVGQYF. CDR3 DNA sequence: TGTGCCAGCAGCTATAGTGAGGTCGGGGACGTGGGGCAGTACTTC.

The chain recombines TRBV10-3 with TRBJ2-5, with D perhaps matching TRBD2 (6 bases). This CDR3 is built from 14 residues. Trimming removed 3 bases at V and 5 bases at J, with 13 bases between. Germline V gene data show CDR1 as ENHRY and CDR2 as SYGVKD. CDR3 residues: CAISESGGGETQYF. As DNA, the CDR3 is TGTGCCATCAGTGAATCAGGTGGGGGGGAGACCCAGTACTTC.

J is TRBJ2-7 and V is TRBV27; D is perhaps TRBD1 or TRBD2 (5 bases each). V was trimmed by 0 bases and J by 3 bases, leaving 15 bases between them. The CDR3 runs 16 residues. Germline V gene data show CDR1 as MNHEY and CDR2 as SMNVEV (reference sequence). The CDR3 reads CASSLSGGWGDYEQYV. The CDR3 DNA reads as TGTGCCAGCAGTTTATCCGGAGGATGGGGCGACTACGAGCAGTACGTC.

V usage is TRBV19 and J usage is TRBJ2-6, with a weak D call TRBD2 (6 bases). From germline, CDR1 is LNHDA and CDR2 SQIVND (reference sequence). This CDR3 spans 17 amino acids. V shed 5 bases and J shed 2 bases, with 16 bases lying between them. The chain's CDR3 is CASSLGTLITGANVLTF. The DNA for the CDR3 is TGTGCCAGTAGTTTGGGGACTTTGATAACTGGGGCCAACGTCCTGACTTTC.

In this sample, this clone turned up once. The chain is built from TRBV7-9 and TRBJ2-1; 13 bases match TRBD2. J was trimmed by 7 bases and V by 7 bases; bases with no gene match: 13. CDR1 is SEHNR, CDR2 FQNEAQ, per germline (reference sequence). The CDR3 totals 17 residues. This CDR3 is CASNPTPWTSGSNEQFF. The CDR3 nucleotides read TGTGCCAGCAACCCGACCCCTTGGACTAGCGGGAGTAATGAGCAGTTCTTC.

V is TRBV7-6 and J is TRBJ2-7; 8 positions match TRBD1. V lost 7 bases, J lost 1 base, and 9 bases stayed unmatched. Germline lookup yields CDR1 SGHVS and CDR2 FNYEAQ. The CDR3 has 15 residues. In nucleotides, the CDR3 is TGTGCCAGCATCTCCGGGACAGGTGATTCCTACGAGCAGTACGTC. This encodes CASISGTGDSYEQYV.